Included here is one T cell receptor beta chain sequence, with context. Antigen specificity is unknown. This sample is part of a study of beta chain features in type 1 diabetes. About the study: Similarity in age, gender and cell yields was seen between patients and healthy donors. Cells sorted and examined across all samples totaled approximately 100 million.

Sampling consisted of one heparinised blood draw per donor, averaging around 120 mL. Expressed TCRB transcripts were sequenced because the entire RNA isolate underwent reverse transcription. This table comes from immunoSEQ multiplex PCR, and its TCRdb copy is limited to in-frame clones, with some not included. The sample records roughly 170,000 clones, about an eighth being singletons. V lost 6 bases and J lost 0, with 3 bases in between. This CDR3 has 13 amino acids. Germline V CDR1 and CDR2: MNHEY, SVGAGI. Study-wide points: Naive, central memory and Treg TCRB repertoires seemed to resemble each other more closely in patients than they did in healthy donors.

The chain carries TRBV6-5 and TRBJ2-6, with D hard to call. The source material was central memory CD4+ T cells from blood. The receptor was derived from a woman under 30 in good health. The CDR3 spells CASSLSGANVLTF. CDR3 sequence (DNA): TGTGCCAGCAGCCTCTCTGGGGCCAACGTCCTGACTTTC.